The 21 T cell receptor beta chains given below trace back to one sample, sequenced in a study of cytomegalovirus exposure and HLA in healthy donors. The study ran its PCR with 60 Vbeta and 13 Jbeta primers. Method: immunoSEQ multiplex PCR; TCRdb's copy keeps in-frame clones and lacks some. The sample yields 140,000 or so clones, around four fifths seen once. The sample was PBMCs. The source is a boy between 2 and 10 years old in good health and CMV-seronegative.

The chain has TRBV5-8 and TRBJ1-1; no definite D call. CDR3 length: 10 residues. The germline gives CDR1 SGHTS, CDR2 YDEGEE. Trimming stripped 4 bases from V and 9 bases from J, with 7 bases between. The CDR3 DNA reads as TGTGCCAGCAGCCGACTGAAAGCTTTCTTT. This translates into CASSRLKAFF.

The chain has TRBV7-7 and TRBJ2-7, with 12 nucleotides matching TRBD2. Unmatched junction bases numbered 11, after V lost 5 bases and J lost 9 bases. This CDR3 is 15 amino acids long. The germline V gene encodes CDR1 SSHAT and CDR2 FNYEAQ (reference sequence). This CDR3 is CASSPRLAGVEGQYF. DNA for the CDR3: TGTGCCAGCAGCCCCCGACTAGCGGGAGTGGAGGGGCAGTACTTC.

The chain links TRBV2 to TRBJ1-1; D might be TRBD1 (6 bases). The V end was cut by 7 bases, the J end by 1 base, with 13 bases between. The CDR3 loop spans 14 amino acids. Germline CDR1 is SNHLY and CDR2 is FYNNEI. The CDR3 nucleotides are TGTGCCAGCATTTCCCGGACAGAGAACACTGAAGCTTTCTTT. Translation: CASISRTENTEAFF.

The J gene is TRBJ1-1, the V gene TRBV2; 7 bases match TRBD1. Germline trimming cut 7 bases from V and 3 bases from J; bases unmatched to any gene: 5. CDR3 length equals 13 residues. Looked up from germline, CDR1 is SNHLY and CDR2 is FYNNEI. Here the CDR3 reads CASTRDRYTEAFF. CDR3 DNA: TGTGCCAGCACTAGGGACAGATACACTGAAGCTTTCTTT.

CDR3 coding DNA: TGTGCCAGCAGCCCGGACACCCTGCTCGATGAGCAGTTCTTC. This codes for CASSPDTLLDEQFF. The rearrangement uses TRBV5-6 and TRBJ2-1; perhaps TRBD1 as D (5 bases). Trimming took off 4 bases at V and 8 bases at J, with 16 bases between the two ends. Germline V CDR1 and CDR2: SGHDT, YYEEEE. This CDR3 contains 14 residues. The whole variable domain, filled in from reference TRBV5-6 and TRBJ2-1, reads DAGVTQSPTHLIKTRGQQVTLRCSPKSGHDTVSWYQQALGQGPQFIFQYYEEEERQRGNFPDRFSGHQFPNYSSELNVNALLLGDSALYLCASSPDTLLDEQFFGPGTRLTVL.

The CDR3 spells CASSLAGTGGLTDPDAEAFF. The CDR3, as DNA: TGCGCCAGCAGCTTGGCGGGGACAGGGGGCCTTACCGATCCCGACGCTGAAGCTTTCTTT. The V call is TRBV5-1, the J call TRBJ1-1; 12 bases match TRBD1. The V gene end was trimmed by 0 bases and the J gene end by 6 bases; junction bases not matched to a gene: 18. The CDR3 is made up of 20 amino acids. The V gene's germline CDR1 is SGHRS and CDR2 YFSETQ. The whole variable domain, remainder taken from reference TRBV5-1 and TRBJ1-1, is KAGVTQTPRYLIKTRGQQVTLSCSPISGHRSVSWYQQTPGQGLQFLFEYFSETQRNKGNFPGRFSGRQFSNSRSEMNVSTLELGDSALYLCASSLAGTGGLTDPDAEAFFGQGTRLTVV.

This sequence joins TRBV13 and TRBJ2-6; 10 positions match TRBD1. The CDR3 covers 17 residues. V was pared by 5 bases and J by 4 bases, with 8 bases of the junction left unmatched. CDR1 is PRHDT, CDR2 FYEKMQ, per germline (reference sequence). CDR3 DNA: TGTGCCAGCAGCCCTCGGGGGACAGGGGTCGGGGCCAACGTCCTGACTTTC. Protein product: CASSPRGTGVGANVLTF.

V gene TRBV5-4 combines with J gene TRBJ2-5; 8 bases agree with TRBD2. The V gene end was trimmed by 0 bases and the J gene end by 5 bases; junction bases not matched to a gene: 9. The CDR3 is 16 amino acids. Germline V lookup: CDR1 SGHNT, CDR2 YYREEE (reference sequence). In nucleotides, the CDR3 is TGTGCCAGCAGCTTGGCGCAACGGGGGGGCCGGGAGACCCAGTACTTC. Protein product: CASSLAQRGGRETQYF. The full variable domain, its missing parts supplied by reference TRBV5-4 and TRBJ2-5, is ETGVTQSPTHLIKTRGQQVTLRCSSQSGHNTVSWYQQALGQGPQFIFQYYREEENGRGNFPPRFSGLQFPNYSSELNVNALELDDSALYLCASSLAQRGGRETQYFGPGTRLLVL.

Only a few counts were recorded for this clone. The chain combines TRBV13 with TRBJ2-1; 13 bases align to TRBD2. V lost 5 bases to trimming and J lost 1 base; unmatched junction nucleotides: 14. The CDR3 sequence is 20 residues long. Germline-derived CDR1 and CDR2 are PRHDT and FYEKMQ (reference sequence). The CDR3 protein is CASSLYRRTSGRRSYNEQFF. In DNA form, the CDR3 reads TGTGCCAGCAGCCTATACAGGAGGACTAGCGGGAGAAGATCCTACAATGAGCAGTTCTTC.

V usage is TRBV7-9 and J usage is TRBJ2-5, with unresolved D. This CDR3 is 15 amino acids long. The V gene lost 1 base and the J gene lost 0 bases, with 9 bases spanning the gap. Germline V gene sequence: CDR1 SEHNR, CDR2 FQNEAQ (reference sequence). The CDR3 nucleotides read TGTGCCAGCAGCTTAGATGGCAAGTACCAAGAGACCCAGTACTTC. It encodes CASSLDGKYQETQYF.

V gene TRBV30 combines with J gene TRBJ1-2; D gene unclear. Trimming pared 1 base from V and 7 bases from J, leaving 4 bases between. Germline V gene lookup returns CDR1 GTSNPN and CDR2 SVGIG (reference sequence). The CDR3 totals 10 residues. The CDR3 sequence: CAWSAGGYTF. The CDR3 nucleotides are TGTGCCTGGAGTGCCGGTGGCTACACCTTC. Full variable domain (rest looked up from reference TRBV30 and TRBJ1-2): SQTIHQWPATLVQPVGSPLSLECTVEGTSNPNLYWYRQAAGRGLQLLFYSVGIGQISSEVPQNLSASRPQDRQFILSSKKLLLSDSGFYLCAWSAGGYTFGSGTRLTVV.

CDR3 sequence reads: CASTPRRGYEQYF. CDR3 bases: TGTGCCAGCACCCCCCGTAGGGGGTACGAGCAGTACTTC. V is TRBV6-5 and J is TRBJ2-7, with TRBD1 as a possible D gene (6 bases). V was shortened by 7 bases and J by 4 bases, with 14 bases between the two germline ends. The CDR3 totals 13 residues. CDR1 MNHEY and CDR2 SVGAGI come from the germline V gene.

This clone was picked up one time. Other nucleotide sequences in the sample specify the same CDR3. The CDR3 region is CASTRDRTAEAFF. The CDR3 coding sequence is TGTGCCAGCACTCGAGACAGAACCGCTGAAGCTTTCTTT. The chain is built from TRBV6-5 and TRBJ1-1; maybe TRBD1 (5 bases). CDR1 and CDR2 (germline): MNHEY, SVGAGI. V dropped 7 bases and J dropped 6 bases, with 15 bases sitting between them. The CDR3 extends over 13 amino acids.

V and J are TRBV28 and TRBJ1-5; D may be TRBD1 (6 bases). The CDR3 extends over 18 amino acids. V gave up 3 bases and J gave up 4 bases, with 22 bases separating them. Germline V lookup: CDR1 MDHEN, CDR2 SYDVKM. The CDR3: CASSLTGPGAGGNQPQHF. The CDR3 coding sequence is TGTGCCAGCAGTTTGACGGGTCCAGGGGCCGGCGGGAATCAGCCCCAGCATTTT. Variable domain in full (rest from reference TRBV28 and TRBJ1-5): DVKVTQSSRYLVKRTGEKVFLECVQDMDHENMFWYRQDPGLGLRLIYFSYDVKMKEKGDIPEGYSVSREKKERFSLILESASTNQTSMYLCASSLTGPGAGGNQPQHFGDGTRLSIL.

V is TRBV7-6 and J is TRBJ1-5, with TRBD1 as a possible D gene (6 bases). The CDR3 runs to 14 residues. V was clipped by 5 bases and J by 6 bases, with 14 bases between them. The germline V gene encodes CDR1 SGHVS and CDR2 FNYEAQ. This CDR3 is CASSEGERRQPQHF. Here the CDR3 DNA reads TGTGCCAGCAGCGAGGGGGAAAGACGTCAGCCCCAGCATTTT.

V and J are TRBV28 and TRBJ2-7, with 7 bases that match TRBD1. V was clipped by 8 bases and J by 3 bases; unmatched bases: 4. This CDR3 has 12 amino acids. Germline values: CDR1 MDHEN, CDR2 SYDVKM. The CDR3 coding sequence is TGTGCCAGCCAGGGGGTTCGCTACGAGCAGTACTTC. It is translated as CASQGVRYEQYF.

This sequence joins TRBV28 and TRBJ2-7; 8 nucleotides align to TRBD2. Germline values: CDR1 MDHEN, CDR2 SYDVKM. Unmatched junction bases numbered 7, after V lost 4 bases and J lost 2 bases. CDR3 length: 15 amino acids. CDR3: CASSSPSGPTYEQYF. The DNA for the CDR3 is TGTGCCAGCAGTTCTCCTAGCGGGCCTACCTACGAGCAGTACTTC.

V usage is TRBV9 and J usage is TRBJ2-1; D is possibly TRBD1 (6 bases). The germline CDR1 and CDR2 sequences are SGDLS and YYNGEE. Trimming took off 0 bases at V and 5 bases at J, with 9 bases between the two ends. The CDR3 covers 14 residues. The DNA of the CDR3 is TGTGCCAGCAGCGTAGGAGGACAGAACAATGAGCAGTTCTTC. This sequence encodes CASSVGGQNNEQFF.

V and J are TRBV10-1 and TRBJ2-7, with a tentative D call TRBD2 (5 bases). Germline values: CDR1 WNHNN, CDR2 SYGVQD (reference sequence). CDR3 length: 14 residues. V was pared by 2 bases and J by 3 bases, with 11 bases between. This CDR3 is CASSEGLEVYEQYF. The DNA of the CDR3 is TGCGCCAGCAGTGAGGGACTCGAAGTCTACGAGCAGTACTTC.

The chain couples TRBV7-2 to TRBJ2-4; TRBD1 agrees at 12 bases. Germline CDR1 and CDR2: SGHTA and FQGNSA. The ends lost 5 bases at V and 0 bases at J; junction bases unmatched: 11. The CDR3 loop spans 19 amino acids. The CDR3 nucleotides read TGTGCCAGCAGCGCCGGGACAGGGGGCGAACTCCTAGCCAAAAACATTCAGTACTTC. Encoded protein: CASSAGTGGELLAKNIQYF.

The CDR3 bases are TGTGCCAGCAGCTTGCCGCAGGGGGTCCATGGCTACACCTTC. Translation gives CASSLPQGVHGYTF. This chain connects TRBV5-4 to TRBJ1-2, with 7 bases aligning to TRBD1. Germline-derived CDR1 and CDR2 are SGHNT and YYREEE (reference sequence). V lost 1 base and J lost 6; bases outside the gene matches: 6. This CDR3 is 14 amino acids long. The whole variable domain, remainder taken from reference TRBV5-4 and TRBJ1-2, is ETGVTQSPTHLIKTRGQQVTLRCSSQSGHNTVSWYQQALGQGPQFIFQYYREEENGRGNFPPRFSGLQFPNYSSELNVNALELDDSALYLCASSLPQGVHGYTFGSGTRLTVV.